This T cell receptor (beta chain) derives from a study of blood T cells in healthy people across ages (dated by TCRdb to 2015 to 2017). About the full investigation: In model experiments, template switching captured about one uniquely barcoded TCR beta cDNA molecule for every two T cells. Age-related changes in TCR beta repertoire diversity were measured in the study by deep sequencing normalized with unique cDNA molecular identifiers. Two additional independent replicas of 1 million unique cDNA reads from the same blood draw were analyzed for two donors (one aged 18 to 30 and one aged 80 or older). Donors of different ages were randomly distributed across sequencing lanes to avoid experimental bias. Donors were grouped into four age groups: young (average roughly 15 years), middle-aged (under 40), aged (around 66) and long-lived (just over 80). Beyond this particular receptor, the publication reports: Estimates of total diversity from one million sequenced T cells were regarded as lower bounds and underestimates. Since profiling was done on bulk unsorted PBMCs, naive and antigen-experienced compartments could not be conclusively compared. Because the CMV infection status of the donors was unknown, age-related changes in expanded clonotypes may potentially have been confounded. Compared with the aged group, the long-lived group had more naive CD4+ T cells, fewer expanded clones and increased TCR diversity, a pattern suggesting age selection. Observed TCR beta diversity correlated strongly with the percentage of naive T cells measured by flow cytometry. As age increased, observed TCR beta diversity per million T cells dropped in a roughly linear way, and a significant reduction was already evident by age about 40.

There are 15 amino acids in the CDR3, from cysteine to phenylalanine inclusive. Left in the record is the CDR3 DNA by itself, 45 bases read in frame from the first base. Looking up the germline V gene yields CDR1 SGHRS and CDR2 YFSETQ. The germline V and J ends show losses of 4 bases and 2 bases respectively, and no gene match explains 8 bases of the junction. The donors were 40 or so Caucasian individuals from Russia, aged roughly 6 to 90 years, who were systemically healthy. Each donor gave about 9.2 milliliters of peripheral blood, drawn into EDTA-treated Vacutainer tubes. Ficoll-Paque density-gradient centrifugation was used to isolate PBMCs, with at least 6.5 million per sample. Total RNA was extracted from PBMCs with Trizol reagent, with at least 5 micrograms obtained per sample. For every donor, flow cytometry on a PBMC aliquot measured the percentage of naive CD45RAhigh/CD27high T cells. Library preparation employed 5' RACE. The sequencing machine was an Illumina HiSeq 2500. A second 7 to 11 cycle PCR used a sample-barcoded 5' primer and a J-beta primer mix. A template-switch 5' adaptor carrying 12 random nucleotides introduced a unique molecular identifier onto each TCR beta cDNA molecule. At least 3 million CDR3-containing paired-end reads were obtained from each sample. All of the RNA was converted into first-strand cDNA using the Mint cDNA synthesis kit, with a TRBC-specific oligonucleotide serving as the primer. All cDNA was treated with uracil-DNA glycosylase and then went through a first 18-cycle PCR with the universal primers M1SS and BC2_uni_R. Regarding the original processing steps: For normalization, 1 million high-quality reads were randomly selected from each sample, with every read carrying a distinct molecular identifier. Instead of being binned into consensus sequences, reads with shared molecular identifiers were discarded. MiTCR, run with a Q25 quality threshold and the strictest error-elimination algorithm, handled CDR3 identification, clonotype clustering and error correction. A nonparametric unseen species model with Euler transformation was used to estimate a lower bound on total TCR beta diversity. The public reads were reprocessed in TCRdb via fastp at Q25 and MiXCR, keeping in-frame beta chains. Each entry is one CDR3 protein sequence, shown with its most common DNA and genes. The V and J calls were not made by the authors but by TCRdb's processing. Recorded for this sample are about 1.8 million distinct CDR3 sequences; about 50% of them occurred a single time. The ten most abundant clones make up approximately 2.1% of the sample.

There are a few counts of this clonotype. Its antigen is unknown. Per-base qualities were not stored, and no clone one base away is much larger. Sequencing was carried out using blood. This clonotype originated in a woman aged 40 to 50 in good health. The chain is encoded by TRBV5-1 joined to TRBJ2-5; the junction holds 7 bases that match TRBD2. The DNA sequence follows: TGCGCCAGCAGCGCCAGCGGGGTAGGACAAGAGACCCAGTACTTC. It encodes CASSASGVGQETQYF.